The TCR beta chain described here comes from a study of T cells in Graves' hyperthyroidism and ophthalmopathy. Across the whole study: Peripheral blood was secured at the point of initial diagnosis, before any treatment.

V gave up 5 bases and J gave up 0 bases, with 17 bases separating them. This CDR3 contains 17 residues. The V gene's germline CDR1 is SGHAT and CDR2 FQNNGV. RNA transcripts were the template for amplifying TCR beta CDR3 regions. First-round RT-PCR with HTBI primers amplified the TCR CDR3 region. TCRdb independently ran MiXCR on the multiplex PCR reads; one entry per CDR3 protein. The table records about 200,000 distinct CDR3 sequences, roughly 18% of them present only once. Exclusion followed for patients with uncontrolled infection, other autoimmune disease, pregnancy or lactation. Findings and caveats of the study: Onset of ophthalmopathy came a median approximately 6.8 months after the model predicted it. Also found in blood were most expanded thyroid clonotypes above 0.001.

This clonotype was seen repeatedly, ten times or more. Its antigen is not identified. The clonotype was recovered from a middle-aged man with Graves' hyperthyroidism. The rearrangement uses TRBV11-2 and TRBJ2-1, with D maybe TRBD2 (6 bases). Material: blood. The CDR3 bases are TGTGCCAGCAGCATCCTTATAGCGGCAAGCTCCTACAATGAGCAGTTCTTC. As protein: CASSILIAASSYNEQFF.